The 24 T cell receptor beta chains reported below all come from one sample, sequenced in a study of shared T cell receptors in the human thymus. Libraries were prepared by immunoSEQ multiplex PCR; TCRdb keeps only in-frame clonotypes and omits some of them. The data contain roughly 550,000 clones, 75% to 85% of them singletons. These data also formed part of another study, on human thymus T cells.

What was sequenced was thymocytes. The receptors shown here come from a boy in the first two years of life with a congenital heart defect.

The chain recombines TRBV11-3 with TRBJ2-1; 14 bases agree with TRBD2. From germline, CDR1 is SGHNT and CDR2 YENEEA. Losses at the gene ends were 1 base for V and 5 bases for J; bases not matched to a gene: 10. The CDR3 runs 19 residues. The CDR3 loop reads CASSLGGTSGRELHNEQFF. Here the CDR3 DNA reads TGTGCCAGCAGCTTAGGGGGGACTAGCGGGAGAGAACTACACAATGAGCAGTTCTTC.

V usage is TRBV7-9 and J usage is TRBJ2-5; TRBD2 matches 7 bases. CDR1 and CDR2 (germline): SEHNR, FQNEAQ (reference sequence). The CDR3 consists of 17 residues. V shed 0 bases, J shed 7 bases, and the junction held 14 bases outside the gene matches. CDR3 bases: TGTGCCAGCAGCTTAGCGTGGGTGGGGGGGAGTGGGTGGACCCAGTACTTC. Its translation is CASSLAWVGGSGWTQYF.

The rearrangement joins TRBV25-1 to TRBJ2-7; 7 bases are shared with TRBD1. V lost 5 bases and J lost 1; bases outside the gene matches: 8. Germline V gives CDR1 MGHDK, CDR2 SYGVNS. The CDR3 loop spans 15 amino acids. CDR3 DNA: TGTGCCAGCAGTCCCTTGGACAGGCGTTCCTACGAGCAGTACTTC. This sequence encodes CASSPLDRRSYEQYF.

The chain is built from TRBV27 and TRBJ2-3; the D gene is possibly TRBD1 (6 bases). V was pared by 4 bases and J by 0 bases, with 11 bases between. CDR3 length: 15 amino acids. Germline CDR1 MNHEY, CDR2 SMNVEV (reference sequence). Here the CDR3 reads CASSWTENSTDTQYF. CDR3 DNA: TGTGCCAGCAGTTGGACAGAAAATAGCACAGATACGCAGTATTTT.

J is TRBJ2-5 and V is TRBV25-1; no clear D. The CDR3 extends over 15 amino acids. The V end lost 1 base, the J end lost 6 bases, and 15 bases lay between the germline ends. From germline, CDR1 is MGHDK and CDR2 SYGVNS. The CDR3, as DNA: TGTGCCAGCAGTGAATCGGGTTACATTAAACAGACCCAGTACTTC. As protein: CASSESGYIKQTQYF.

This chain joins TRBV7-9 and TRBJ1-2; 7 bases fit TRBD1. From germline, CDR1 is SEHNR and CDR2 FQNEAQ (reference sequence). With V trimmed by 5 bases and J by 0 bases, 9 bases remained unmatched. This CDR3 is 16 amino acids long. CDR3 sequence reads: CASSNRDSPTNYGYTF. The DNA for the CDR3 is TGTGCCAGCAGCAACCGGGACAGCCCGACTAACTATGGCTACACCTTC.

This chain links TRBV4-1 with TRBJ1-5; maybe TRBD1 (5 bases). The CDR3 runs to 18 residues. Trimming removed 3 bases at V and 0 bases at J, with 18 bases between. Germline loops: CDR1 MGHRA, CDR2 YSYEKL. CDR3 protein: CASSHLPTGAFSNQPQHF. In nucleotides, the CDR3 is TGCGCCAGCAGCCATCTCCCCACAGGCGCCTTTAGCAATCAGCCCCAGCATTTT.

This clone has only a few counts. V gene TRBV6-5 combines with J gene TRBJ2-7; TRBD2 matches 11 bases. CDR3 length: 16 residues. V was pared by 0 bases and J by 7 bases, with 8 bases of the junction left unmatched. Per the germline V gene, CDR1 is MNHEY and CDR2 is SVGAGI. CDR3 in amino acids: CASSYSVLAGVTEQYF. For the CDR3, the DNA is TGTGCCAGCAGTTACTCAGTACTAGCGGGAGTAACGGAGCAGTACTTC.

The J gene is TRBJ2-1, the V gene TRBV6-1, with TRBD2 matching over 10 bases. The V gene end was trimmed by 1 base and the J gene end by 4 bases; junction bases not matched to a gene: 19. The CDR3 consists of 21 residues. Germline values: CDR1 MNHNS, CDR2 SASEGT. This CDR3 is CASSEEGPLELAGVFYNEQFF. The CDR3 DNA is TGTGCCAGCAGTGAAGAAGGCCCCCTCGAGCTAGCGGGAGTATTTTACAATGAGCAGTTCTTC.

This clone was counted between two and nine times. The CDR3 nucleotides read TGTGCCAGCAGCGGGAAGGGACAGGGTGGCACTGAAGCTTTCTTT. Translating it yields CASSGKGQGGTEAFF. The rearrangement links TRBV5-6 to TRBJ1-1; 9 nucleotides match TRBD1. Per germline, CDR1 SGHDT and CDR2 YYEEEE. Trimming removed 4 bases from V and 4 bases from J; junction bases left unmatched: 8. This CDR3 comprises 15 residues.

The chain has TRBV4-1 and TRBJ1-1, with D perhaps matching TRBD1 (6 bases). This CDR3 is built from 14 residues. Per germline, CDR1 MGHRA and CDR2 YSYEKL. The germline V and J ends were trimmed by 1 base and 3 bases, with 9 bases remaining between them. The CDR3 sequence: CASSQGGRDTEAFF. The DNA of the CDR3 is TGCGCCAGCAGCCAAGGGGGGCGGGACACTGAAGCTTTCTTT.

This rearrangement joins TRBV25-1 to TRBJ1-2; 8 bases line up with TRBD1. Germline V gene lookup returns CDR1 MGHDK and CDR2 SYGVNS. The J segment lost 1 base and the V segment lost 4 bases, leaving 8 bases of the junction unmatched. The CDR3 has 16 amino acids. Here the CDR3 reads CASSGRGQDFNYGYTF. The CDR3 bases are TGTGCCAGCAGTGGACGGGGACAGGACTTTAACTATGGCTACACCTTC.

The rearrangement uses TRBV27 and TRBJ2-1; 13 bases align to TRBD2. V gave up 3 bases and J gave up 9 bases; unmatched junction bases: 11. The CDR3 totals 17 residues. CDR1 and CDR2 from the germline V gene are MNHEY and SMNVEV (reference sequence). The CDR3 DNA sequence: TGTGCCAGCAGTTTGACCGGAGGACTAGCGGGAGCGAGTGAGCAGTTCTTC. This translates into CASSLTGGLAGASEQFF.

The rearrangement links TRBV5-1 to TRBJ2-7; 9 bases match TRBD1. The V and J ends lost 0 bases and 3 bases, in that order; junction bases with no gene match: 4. CDR1 is SGHRS, CDR2 YFSETQ, per germline. This CDR3 has 15 residues. CDR3 sequence reads: CASSLDPTGGYEQYF. The CDR3 region has the DNA TGCGCCAGCAGCTTGGACCCGACAGGGGGCTACGAGCAGTACTTC.

V usage is TRBV9 and J usage is TRBJ1-2, with D perhaps matching TRBD1 (5 bases). The CDR3 is made up of 15 amino acids. Germline V gives CDR1 SGDLS, CDR2 YYNGEE. Trimming left V 0 bases short and J 0 bases short, with 9 bases between. The CDR3 DNA sequence: TGTGCCAGCAGCGTAGCTAACAGGCCTAACTATGGCTACACCTTC. The encoded protein is CASSVANRPNYGYTF.

This clone occurred a few times. This chain uses TRBV5-8 with TRBJ2-7; D not resolved. Trimming removed 7 bases from V and 2 bases from J, with 16 bases in between. Germline lookup yields CDR1 SGHTS and CDR2 YDEGEE. This CDR3 is built from 14 residues. CDR3 protein: CASLTTPAPYEQYF. The CDR3 nucleotides are TGTGCCAGCTTGACGACTCCGGCCCCCTACGAGCAGTACTTC.

Points on this clone: The sample has other DNA sequences that encode this CDR3 too. CDR3 amino acids: CASSIGGRGTDTQYF. CDR3 nucleotide sequence: TGTGCCAGTAGTATAGGCGGGAGAGGGACAGATACGCAGTATTTT. The chain carries TRBV19 and TRBJ2-3; 7 bases are shared with TRBD2. V shed 1 base and J 3 bases; nucleotides not matched to a gene: 4. CDR1 is LNHDA, CDR2 SQIVND, per germline (reference sequence). The CDR3 contains 15 residues.

DNA of the CDR3: TGTGCCTGGTCCAGTAAAGAAAGTCCTAGCGGGAGGGCTGGTTCCTACGAGCAGTACTTC. Its translation: CAWSSKESPSGRAGSYEQYF. The chain combines TRBV30 with TRBJ2-7; 12 nucleotides align to TRBD2. The CDR3 covers 20 residues. V shed 5 bases, J shed 1 base, and the junction held 21 bases outside the gene matches. Germline V lookup: CDR1 GTSNPN, CDR2 SVGIG (reference sequence).

V gene TRBV4-2 combines with J gene TRBJ2-7; possible D gene TRBD1, 5 bases. Per the germline V gene, CDR1 is LGHNA and CDR2 is YNFKEQ. With 1 base removed from V and 6 bases from J, the gap between germline ends came to 13 bases. This CDR3 comprises 14 residues. The CDR3 sequence: CASSQGSAGCEQYF. The CDR3 DNA follows: TGTGCCAGCAGCCAAGGGTCGGCAGGGTGCGAGCAGTACTTC.

This clone was seen a few times. V usage is TRBV5-1 and J usage is TRBJ2-5, with 9 bases matching TRBD1. Germline V gives CDR1 SGHRS, CDR2 YFSETQ. With 3 bases clipped from V and 5 bases from J, the junction kept 5 bases outside the gene matches. CDR3 size: 14 residues. This chain's CDR3 is CASSSTGGGETQYF. Here the CDR3 DNA reads TGCGCCAGCAGCTCCACAGGGGGCGGGGAGACCCAGTACTTC.

The rearrangement links TRBV4-3 to TRBJ1-2; the D gene is possibly TRBD1 (5 bases). Trimming shortened V by 0 bases and J by 3 bases, and 14 bases separated the two germline ends. Per the germline V gene, CDR1 is LGHNA and CDR2 is YSLEER. There are 16 residues in the CDR3. In nucleotides, the CDR3 is TGCGCCAGCAGCCAAGAGCGGGGCGGAGGACACTATGGCTACACCTTC. Translation: CASSQERGGGHYGYTF.

J is TRBJ1-1 and V is TRBV28; 11 bases agree with TRBD1. V shed 7 bases, J shed 3 bases, and the junction held 10 bases outside the gene matches. The germline gives CDR1 MDHEN, CDR2 SYDVKM. The CDR3 contains 16 residues. CDR3 in DNA: TGTGCCAGCACCACCGGTCCGGGACAGGGGGACACTGAAGCTTTCTTT. Residues: CASTTGPGQGDTEAFF. The complete variable domain, with remaining parts taken from reference TRBV28 and TRBJ1-1, reads DVKVTQSSRYLVKRTGEKVFLECVQDMDHENMFWYRQDPGLGLRLIYFSYDVKMKEKGDIPEGYSVSREKKERFSLILESASTNQTSMYLCASTTGPGQGDTEAFFGQGTRLTVV.

The J gene is TRBJ2-3, the V gene TRBV27, with 11 bases identical to TRBD2. Unmatched junction bases numbered 15, after V lost 6 bases and J lost 1 base. Germline lookup yields CDR1 MNHEY and CDR2 SMNVEV (reference sequence). The CDR3 has 19 residues. Here the CDR3 DNA reads TGTGCCAGCAGGAACCGCCACCGAACGGGACTAGCGGGCACAGATACGCAGTATTTT. Its protein is CASRNRHRTGLAGTDTQYF.

The chain recombines TRBV4-2 with TRBJ2-7, with 9 bases that match TRBD2. Germline CDR1 LGHNA, CDR2 YNFKEQ. The CDR3 runs 18 residues. The J segment lost 0 bases and the V segment lost 0 bases, leaving 9 bases of the junction unmatched. The DNA for the CDR3 is TGTGCCAGCAGCCAAGACTTGGGACTAGCCCATAGCTCCTACGAGCAGTACTTC. The encoded protein is CASSQDLGLAHSSYEQYF.